This T cell receptor beta chain was identified during a study of cytotoxic CD8 clonotypes in ibrutinib-treated CLL. Study-wide results and caveats: Rising at ibrutinib response, clonality subsequently fell back toward baseline at progression.

CDR1 is SGHVS, CDR2 FQNEAQ, per germline. CDR3 length equals 14 residues. V lost 2 bases and J lost 1, with 8 bases in between. Extraction of around 1.9 micrograms of genomic DNA from cryopreserved PBMCs supplied material for TCR beta libraries. A word on this clone: Its target is unknown.

With sequencing, the targeted depth ranged from 1 in 200,000 to 1 in 1 million T cells. Repertoires were generated with immunoSEQ multiplex PCR, while TCRdb's copy carries only in-frame clones and drops some. The data show about 150,000 clones, with 60% to 85% seen just once and 5.1% held by the top ten. The sample was PBMCs, taken after 24 months of ibrutinib treatment. The TCR sequence derives from a human donor with chronic lymphocytic leukemia. The chain carries TRBV7-8 and TRBJ1-2; no firm D call. In nucleotides, the CDR3 is TGTGCCAGCAGCTTATTTAGGATTAACTATGGCTACACCTTC. Encoded protein: CASSLFRINYGYTF.